This TCR beta chain originates from a study of early T cells in non-severe SARS-CoV-2 infection. This clonotype was seen repeatedly, ten times or more. The CDR3 runs 15 residues. V gave up 5 bases and J gave up 4 bases; unmatched junction bases: 7. Germline V CDR1 and CDR2: SGHTA, FQGTGA. Unique molecular identifier tags were affixed to discrete cDNA molecules. TCRdb ran MiXCR on the 5' RACE reads and lists one entry per CDR3 protein. The sample contains some 80,000 distinct CDR3 sequences, roughly an eighth of which appear only once. The sequence came from an adult who was a healthcare worker with PCR-confirmed SARS-CoV-2 infection or an uninfected control (not recorded which). Specimen: whole blood. V gene TRBV7-3 combines with J gene TRBJ2-3; 9 bases line up with TRBD2. Written as DNA, the CDR3 is TGTGCCAGCAGCAGTATAGCGGGGGCCGCAGATACGCAGTATTTT. This gives the protein CASSSIAGAADTQYF.